Listed here are 27 T cell receptor beta chains from one sample, sequenced in a study of siplizumab effects on memory and regulatory T cells. Data came from immunoSEQ multiplex PCR; TCRdb stores just in-frame clones and leaves some out. The table has tens of thousands of clones, about 98% seen once. Material: naive CD8+ T cells sorted from blood. The receptors here all came from a human donor in good health.

V is TRBV9 and J is TRBJ2-7; D is unresolved. This CDR3 has 16 amino acids. V was shortened by 2 bases and J by 2 bases, with 17 bases between the two germline ends. In germline, CDR1 is SGDLS, CDR2 YYNGEE. CDR3 residues: CASSVEPGVPTYEQYF. As DNA, the CDR3 is TGTGCCAGCAGCGTGGAACCAGGTGTCCCCACCTACGAGCAGTACTTC. The entire variable domain, with the rest obtained from reference TRBV9 and TRBJ2-7, is as follows: DSGVTQTPKHLITATGQRVTLRCSPRSGDLSVYWYQQSLDQGLQFLIQYYNGEERAKGNILERFSAQQFPDLHSELNLSSLELGDSALYFCASSVEPGVPTYEQYFGPGTRLTVT.

The rearrangement links TRBV4-1 to TRBJ2-7; 7 positions match TRBD2. Trimming cost V 0 bases and J 0 bases; bases outside gene matches: 5. The CDR3 has 16 amino acids. Looked up from germline, CDR1 is MGHRA and CDR2 is YSYEKL. The CDR3 DNA reads TGCGCCAGCAGCCAAGAGCTCCGGGACTACTCCTACGAGCAGTACTTC. It encodes CASSQELRDYSYEQYF.

The V and J genes are TRBV9 and TRBJ2-7; 7 nucleotides match TRBD1. Germline CDR1 reads SGDLS; CDR2 reads YYNGEE. The CDR3 runs to 13 residues. Germline trimming cut 3 bases from V and 4 bases from J; bases unmatched to any gene: 4. CDR3 region: CASSGTGGYEQYF. CDR3 DNA sequence: TGTGCCAGCAGCGGGACAGGTGGATACGAGCAGTACTTC.

V usage is TRBV7-9 and J usage is TRBJ2-7, with D unresolved. Trimming left V 1 base short and J 6 bases short, with 13 bases between. CDR1 and CDR2 from the germline V gene are SEHNR and FQNEAQ (reference sequence). The CDR3 is made up of 14 amino acids. This CDR3 reads CASSLGGPPGEQYF. The DNA for the CDR3 is TGTGCCAGCAGCTTAGGTGGGCCACCCGGCGAGCAGTACTTC.

This clone was observed a few times. J is TRBJ1-2 and V is TRBV7-8; perhaps TRBD1 as D (5 bases). Germline lookup yields CDR1 SGHVS and CDR2 FQNEAQ. Trimming removed 7 bases from V and 3 bases from J, with 12 bases in between. This CDR3 has 13 amino acids. CDR3 bases: TGTGCCAGCACCCTTACGGGGGACTATGGCTACACCTTC. Protein product: CASTLTGDYGYTF.

V is TRBV5-1 and J is TRBJ2-5; D perhaps matches TRBD2 (6 bases). The CDR3 runs 16 residues. V was cut by 0 bases and J by 2 bases, with 14 bases left in between. The V gene's germline CDR1 is SGHRS and CDR2 YFSETQ. This CDR3 reads CASSLEASAEQETQYF. DNA of the CDR3: TGCGCCAGCAGCTTGGAGGCTAGCGCGGAACAAGAGACCCAGTACTTC.

The count of this clone is one. Relative to the germline gene, one junction end is altered; a read error may explain this. V gene TRBV11-3 combines with J gene TRBJ2-2; D tentatively fits TRBD1 or TRBD2 (5 bases each). From germline, CDR1 is SGHNT and CDR2 YENEEA. The CDR3 totals 19 residues. The CDR3, as DNA: TGTGCCAGCAGCTTAGATCAGAAGGACATTTCGGCGAACACCGGGAAGCTGTTTTTT. Protein sequence: CASSLDQKDISANTGKLFF.

For this clone: An end of the junction does not agree with germline; a read error may underlie this. This chain joins TRBV28 and TRBJ1-4; possibly TRBD1 for D (5 bases). The germline gives CDR1 MDHEN, CDR2 SYDVKM. The CDR3 length is 16 residues. CDR3 sequence reads: CVSSLFQGATNEKLFF. The CDR3 nucleotides read TGTGTCAGCAGTTTATTTCAGGGCGCAACTAATGAAAAACTGTTTTTT.

The chain links TRBV2 to TRBJ2-2; 14 nucleotides match TRBD2. The ends lost 5 bases at V and 5 bases at J; junction bases unmatched: 13. The length of the CDR3 is 19 residues. The V gene's germline CDR1 is SNHLY and CDR2 FYNNEI. CDR3 region: CASSILPGLAGVRTGELFF. The CDR3, as DNA: TGTGCCAGCAGTATACTTCCGGGACTAGCGGGAGTGCGTACCGGGGAGCTGTTTTTT.

The chain has TRBV9 and TRBJ2-7; no clear D. Germline V lookup: CDR1 SGDLS, CDR2 YYNGEE. The CDR3 sequence is 15 residues long. With 0 bases removed from V and 0 bases from J, the gap between germline ends came to 10 bases. This chain's CDR3 is CASSVGSGPSYEQYF. The CDR3 DNA reads TGTGCCAGCAGCGTAGGGTCAGGACCCTCCTACGAGCAGTACTTC.

The chain has TRBV6-5 and TRBJ2-7; 8 bases agree with TRBD2. The CDR3 is 14 amino acids. Losses at the gene ends were 7 bases for V and 2 bases for J; bases not matched to a gene: 7. Germline V gene data show CDR1 as MNHEY and CDR2 as SVGAGI. The CDR3 coding sequence is TGTGCCAGCACCCCGGGACTAGGGGCCTACGAGCAGTACTTC. This sequence encodes CASTPGLGAYEQYF.

The chain uses TRBV4-2 and TRBJ2-7; D not resolved. Germline V gene sequence: CDR1 LGHNA, CDR2 YNFKEQ. V was shortened by 0 bases and J by 3 bases, with 9 bases between the two germline ends. CDR3 length equals 14 residues. The CDR3 DNA is TGTGCCAGCAGCCAAGAGGTGGCCATCTACGAGCAGTACTTC. Its translation: CASSQEVAIYEQYF.

The CDR3 DNA sequence: TGTGCCAGCAGCCTCTCCATGAACACTGAAGCTTTCTTT. This codes for CASSLSMNTEAFF. V gene TRBV6-5 combines with J gene TRBJ1-1; D not certain. With 6 bases removed from V and 0 bases from J, the gap between germline ends came to 8 bases. The CDR3 length is 13 residues. The germline gives CDR1 MNHEY, CDR2 SVGAGI.

Remarks on this clone: One junction end disagrees with the germline gene, perhaps due to a read error. The chain joins TRBV7-7 to TRBJ1-2, with TRBD1 as a possible D gene (6 bases). The germline V gene has CDR1 SSHAT and CDR2 FNYEAQ (reference sequence). The CDR3 is 15 residues long. The DNA for the CDR3 is TGTGCTAGCAGCTTAGAAACGGACAGAAACTATGGCTACACCTTC. Protein: CASSLETDRNYGYTF.

Comment on this clone: Additional DNA sequences in this sample encode the identical CDR3. The gene calls are TRBV27 and TRBJ2-7, with TRBD2 matching over 7 bases. Germline CDR1 reads MNHEY; CDR2 reads SMNVEV (reference sequence). After removal of 3 bases from V and 3 bases from J, the junction contained 5 bases not matched to a gene. The CDR3 length is 14 residues. CDR3 loop: CASSFGGGSYEQYF. For the CDR3, the DNA is TGTGCCAGCAGTTTTGGGGGAGGGAGCTACGAGCAGTACTTC.

V gene TRBV7-2 combines with J gene TRBJ2-5, with a tentative D call TRBD2 (6 bases). This CDR3 has 15 residues. CDR1 is SGHTA, CDR2 FQGNSA, per germline. V shed 1 base and J shed 4 bases, with 13 bases lying between them. Here the CDR3 reads CASSLVVREAETQYF. The CDR3 nucleotides are TGTGCCAGCAGCTTAGTCGTCAGGGAGGCAGAGACCCAGTACTTC.

CDR3 DNA sequence: TGTGCCAGCCGCAGACAGTCTTACAATGAGCAGTTCTTC. This gives the protein CASRRQSYNEQFF. This sequence joins TRBV21-1 and TRBJ2-1; TRBD1, the table's D call, lacks a check against the DNA. TRBV21-1 is given as a pseudogene. The CDR3 contains 13 residues.

This chain links TRBV10-1 with TRBJ2-1; D gene uncertain. Between the trimmed V and J ends, which lost 5 bases and 0 bases, there was a span of 11 bases. CDR1 is WNHNN and CDR2 is SYGVQD in the germline V gene (reference sequence). The CDR3 loop spans 15 amino acids. CDR3 sequence (DNA): TGCGCCAGCAGTCCCGACCGAAGCTCCTACAATGAGCAGTTCTTC. Protein product: CASSPDRSSYNEQFF.

The chain carries TRBV28 and TRBJ2-1, with 8 nucleotides matching TRBD1. Germline CDR1 and CDR2: MDHEN and SYDVKM. CDR3 length: 12 amino acids. Trimming cost V 6 bases and J 9 bases; bases outside gene matches: 4. The CDR3: CASRQTGGEQFF. CDR3 DNA: TGTGCCAGCAGACAAACAGGGGGTGAGCAGTTCTTC.

V and J are TRBV2 and TRBJ2-7, with TRBD2 matching 12 bases. CDR1 is SNHLY and CDR2 is FYNNEI in the germline V gene. Trimming took 7 bases from V and 2 from J; bases not matched to a gene: 6. The CDR3 has 15 residues. CDR3 in DNA: TGTGCCAGCATTGGCGGACTAGCGGGGCCCTACGAGCAGTACTTC. Protein sequence: CASIGGLAGPYEQYF.

The chain has TRBV27 and TRBJ2-7; 9 bases are shared with TRBD2. Trimming took 5 bases from V and 3 from J; bases not matched to a gene: 8. The CDR3 length is 15 residues. Per germline, CDR1 MNHEY and CDR2 SMNVEV (reference sequence). CDR3 nucleotides: TGTGCCAGCAGTGATATAGCGGGAGATATCTACGAGCAGTACTTC. Translation: CASSDIAGDIYEQYF.

This chain uses TRBV10-3 with TRBJ2-2, with TRBD1 as a possible D gene (6 bases). The CDR3 sequence is 14 residues long. CDR1 is ENHRY and CDR2 is SYGVKD in the germline V gene. The V end lost 9 bases, the J end lost 6 bases, and 17 bases lay between the germline ends. This CDR3 reads CAIPTNRVAGELFF. The CDR3 coding sequence is TGTGCCATTCCTACGAACAGGGTTGCCGGGGAGCTGTTTTTT.

The V gene is TRBV27, the J gene TRBJ2-7; 11 nucleotides agree with TRBD2. The CDR3 totals 14 residues. V was clipped by 8 bases and J by 4 bases; unmatched bases: 7. CDR1 is MNHEY, CDR2 SMNVEV, per germline (reference sequence). CDR3 amino acids: CASSGRLAGYEQYF. The CDR3 coding sequence is TGTGCCAGCTCGGGTAGACTAGCGGGATACGAGCAGTACTTC.

The chain links TRBV6-5 to TRBJ1-5; no reliable D call. The V and J ends lost 5 bases and 5 bases respectively, with 10 bases between them. Germline V gene lookup returns CDR1 MNHEY and CDR2 SVGAGI. The CDR3 extends over 13 amino acids. The CDR3 region has the DNA TGTGCCAGCAGTGTAGGTTTTCATCAGCCCCAGCATTTT. Translating it yields CASSVGFHQPQHF.

This clone appeared once. The CDR3 coding sequence is TGTGCCACCAGCGGTCCCCAGGGACAGGGATCCTACGAGCAGTACTTC. This codes for CATSGPQGQGSYEQYF. The V call is TRBV15, the J call TRBJ2-7; the match to TRBD1 covers 9 bases. CDR3 length equals 16 residues. Per the germline V gene, CDR1 is LNHNV and CDR2 is YYDKDF (reference sequence). With V trimmed by 5 bases and J by 1 base, 9 bases remained unmatched.

The rearrangement links TRBV7-3 to TRBJ1-1; D ambiguous. Per the germline V gene, CDR1 is SGHTA and CDR2 is FQGTGA. The V end lost 0 bases, the J end lost 3 bases, and 14 bases lay between the germline ends. This CDR3 has 16 amino acids. The CDR3: CASSLTAGRRYTEAFF. The CDR3, as DNA: TGTGCCAGCAGCTTAACGGCGGGGAGGCGGTACACTGAAGCTTTCTTT.

This chain joins TRBV25-1 and TRBJ2-7; the match to TRBD1 covers 10 bases. CDR1 is MGHDK and CDR2 is SYGVNS in the germline V gene. This CDR3 has 14 residues. V shed 4 bases, J shed 4 bases, and the junction held 4 bases outside the gene matches. The DNA of the CDR3 is TGTGCCAGCAGTGCGACAGGGGGCGGGTACGAGCAGTACTTC. Amino acids: CASSATGGGYEQYF.